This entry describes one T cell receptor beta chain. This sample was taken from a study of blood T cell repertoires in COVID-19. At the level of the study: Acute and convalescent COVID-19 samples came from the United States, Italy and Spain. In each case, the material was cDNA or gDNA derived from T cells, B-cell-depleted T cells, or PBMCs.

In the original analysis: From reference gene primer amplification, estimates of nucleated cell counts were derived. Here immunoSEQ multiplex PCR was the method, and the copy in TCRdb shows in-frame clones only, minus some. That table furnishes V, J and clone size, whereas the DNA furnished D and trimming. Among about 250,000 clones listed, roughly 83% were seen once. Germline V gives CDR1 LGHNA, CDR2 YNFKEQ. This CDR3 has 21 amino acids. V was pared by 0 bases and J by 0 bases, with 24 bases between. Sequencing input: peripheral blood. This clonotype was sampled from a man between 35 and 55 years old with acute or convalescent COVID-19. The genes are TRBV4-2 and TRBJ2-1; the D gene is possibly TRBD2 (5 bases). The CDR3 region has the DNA TGTGCCAGCAGCCAAGATGAGTGGGAGCCCTATAGGGCGCTCTCCTACAATGAGCAGTTCTTC. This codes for CASSQDEWEPYRALSYNEQFF.